This TCR beta chain was identified during a study of beta chain features in type 1 diabetes (dated by TCRdb to the late 2010s). In the study overall: No differences in mean age, gender distribution, total cell number or subset yield were found between patients and healthy donors. A total of some 110 million sorted cells were examined across all samples, and a strong correlation was observed between cell number per subset and RNA yield. The study compared TCRB repertoires of sorted circulating CD4+ T cell subsets between recently diagnosed type 1 diabetes patients and matched healthy donors. Regulatory and stem cell-like memory subsets were obtained from only 8 patients and roughly eight healthy donors, while naive and central memory subsets were obtained from all 30 or so donors.

Each donor gave one peripheral blood draw, averaging approximately 110 mL, which was collected into heparinised tubes. A BD FACSAria II and a panel including CD45RO, CCR7, CD25, CD127, CD95 and CD27 were used to sort naive, central memory, regulatory and stem cell-like memory CD4+ T cells. All sorted populations exceeded 95% purity. Right away, PBMCs were isolated by Lymphoprep density gradient centrifugation and were stained directly, with no culture step. So that batch effects would be minimized, each experiment stained and sorted samples in pairs, pairing one healthy donor with one patient. The High Capacity cDNA Reverse Transcription Kit was used to reverse transcribe all of the isolated RNA, meaning that expressed TCRB transcripts were what got sequenced. Naive, central memory and regulatory T cell samples underwent deep immunoSEQ sequencing, averaging around 3.6 million total reads per sample. Sorted cells were lysed in RLT buffer, and RNA was extracted using DNase-treated RNeasy Micro or Mini kits according to cell number. Each cell subset was processed separately to prevent cross-contamination, with patient and healthy donor samples processed together. The immunoSEQ multiplex PCR was used to amplify TCRB sequences from cDNA, generating 87-bp fragments that spanned the CDR3 region. Amplicons were sequenced on the Illumina HiSeq platform. The authors processed their data as follows. Synthetic template baselines were used to correct PCR bias computationally, reads within Hamming distance 2 were collapsed, and singletons that could not be merged were discarded. Reads were aligned against IMGT to assign V, D and J genes, CDR3 length and insertions or deletions at six rearrangement sites. Within each subset, clonotype counts were normalized to sorted cell number, after which true diversity and Gini coefficients were computed with the tcR R package. Repertoire sharing was quantified using the overlap coefficient calculated on TCRB nucleotide sequences. As a proxy for the pre-selection repertoire, out-of-frame TCRB sequences from naive cells were analyzed. TCRdb re-hosts the immuneACCESS table, in-frame sequences only. Its copies lack some clones; in the studies checked, an unresolved V gene accounts for under half of them, and the cause for the rest is not known. That table furnishes V, J and clone size, whereas the DNA furnished D and trimming. The sample data list about 620,000 clones, and 15% to 18% of these were observed just once. Jointly, the top ten make up roughly 0.098% of the sample.

General study outcomes and caveats: Naive, central memory and regulatory TCRB repertoires appeared more similar among patients than among healthy donors. Shorter templates might have been favored by PCR, but patient and control samples were amplified and corrected together, so both groups would have been affected equally by any skew. Only small numbers of individuals were included in the HLA sub-analyses, which left unresolved whether HLA type had any influence on TCRB rearrangement. Because cDNA was sequenced instead of genomic DNA, highly expressing activated cells could be over-represented, though the groups showed no difference in activation or CD3 levels. At VDJ recombination sites, type 1 diabetes patients had fewer insertions and more deleted nucleotides, which implies abnormalities in thymic rearrangement. Type 1 diabetes patients showed a moderate but significant shortening of TCRB CDR3 length in all four CD4+ subsets.

This clone was detected only a few times. Its antigen is not yet known. Within one base of it there is no much larger clone, and no base qualities were kept. From cysteine to phenylalanine, the CDR3 is 13 amino acids long. Only CDR3 DNA remains: 39 bases, in frame from the first base. According to the germline V gene, CDR1 reads SGHRS and CDR2 reads YFSETQ. V gives up 2 bases and J gives up 4 bases, and the segment between their germline ends measures 9 bases. The material sequenced was naive CD4+ T cells from blood. The cell subset or site label for this specimen denotes: true naive CD4+ T cells. The clonotype comes from a young man in good health. The chain joins TRBV5-1 to TRBJ1-1; no confident D gene assignment can be made. The DNA is as follows: TGCGCCAGCAGCTTTGGGTTGGGCACTGAAGCTTTCTTT. It specifies CASSFGLGTEAFF.